Listed below are T cell receptor beta chains from one sample, sequenced in a study of cytomegalovirus exposure and HLA in healthy donors. The data were produced by immunoSEQ multiplex PCR, yet TCRdb's version contains in-frame clones alone and is incomplete. Here the sample spans fewer than 350,000 clones, 70% to 90% being singletons. Material: PBMCs. Receptor source: a woman between 18 and 29 years old in good health and CMV-seronegative. Both conserved end residues are part of each CDR3. A D gene is named only where the DNA matches it firmly. For some rows the clone size is stated as once, few or many, or as a class when expanded; others skip it.

V gene	D gene	clone size	J gene	CDR3 DNA	CDR3 protein
TRBV5-8	TRBD1	NA	TRBJ2-1	TGTGCCAGCAGCCTGGGAACCTCCGGGACAGGGTACAATGAGCAGTTCTTC	CASSLGTSGTGYNEQFF
TRBV7-2	NA	NA	TRBJ1-1	TGTGCCAGCAGCGTAGACAGCCTCAACACTGAAGCTTTCTTT	CASSVDSLNTEAFF
TRBV10-3	TRBD1	NA	TRBJ1-6	TGTGCCATCAGGGGGACAGGGTACAGTTCACCCCTCCACTTT	CAIRGTGYSSPLHF
TRBV15	TRBD2	few	TRBJ2-1	TGTGCCACCAGCAGGCCGGGGGGGGTGTACAATGAGCAGTTCTTC	CATSRPGGVYNEQFF
TRBV5-5	NA	NA	TRBJ1-1	TGTGCCAGCAGCCCCCTGGAGGGAGGGGCGATGAACACTGAAGCTTTCTTT	CASSPLEGGAMNTEAFF
TRBV6-6	NA	NA	TRBJ2-4	TGTGCCAGCAGTCGCGGGACAGAACTAGCCAAAAACATTCAGTACTTC	CASSRGTELAKNIQYF
TRBV27	NA	NA	TRBJ2-1	TGTGCCAGCAGCTTATCCTCCCTTCGAGGGCAAGGAATCAATGAGCAGTTCTTC	CASSLSSLRGQGINEQFF
TRBV7-6	NA	once	TRBJ2-7	TGTGCCAGCAGCTTAGCTGGTTCGGGGACGGGGGTCTACGAGCAGTACTTC	CASSLAGSGTGVYEQYF
TRBV6-5	NA	NA	TRBJ2-3	TGTGCCAGCAGTTCCTTCGGACAGAGCTACACAGATACGCAGTATTTT	CASSSFGQSYTDTQYF
TRBV9	TRBD1	NA	TRBJ2-7	TGTGCCAGCAGCGTAGAGGGGGCTGCGACCTACGAGCAGTACTTC	CASSVEGAATYEQYF
TRBV29-1	NA	NA	TRBJ1-1	TGCAGCGTTGATGCCAGGGGTTTAGAAGGGCCTGAAGCTTTCTTT	CSVDARGLEGPEAFF
TRBV6-5	NA	NA	TRBJ2-1	TGTGCCAGCAGTTACAGACAGCACCAACCCAATGAGCAGTTCTTC	CASSYRQHQPNEQFF
TRBV29-1	TRBD1	once	TRBJ2-1	TGCAGCGTTGATGGGGGCAGGGGGTTTCCCTACAATGAGCAGTTCTTC	CSVDGGRGFPYNEQFF
TRBV29-1	TRBD1	NA	TRBJ2-1	TGCAGCGTTGCGGACAGGAACTACAATGAGCAGTTCTTC	CSVADRNYNEQFF
TRBV19	NA	NA	TRBJ1-3	TGTGCCAGTAGTATCGGCCGGGACATGGGGAACACCATATATTTT	CASSIGRDMGNTIYF
TRBV18	TRBD1	once	TRBJ1-5	TGTGCCAGCTCACCTCAGACAGGGGTCTATCAGCCCCAGCATTTT	CASSPQTGVYQPQHF
TRBV6-5	NA	NA	TRBJ2-3	TGTGCCAGCAGTTCCACTAGTTCAACAGATACGCAGTATTTT	CASSSTSSTDTQYF
TRBV13	NA	few	TRBJ2-3	TGTGCCAGCAGCTTAGGGTTGCCCGGGACTTCTAGCACAGATACGCAGTATTTT	CASSLGLPGTSSTDTQYF
TRBV2	NA	once	TRBJ1-2	TGTGCCAGCAGGACAGCCAATTATGGCTACACCTTC	CASRTANYGYTF
TRBV14	TRBD1	NA	TRBJ2-1	TGTGCCAGCAGCCAAGTGGCGGGACAGGGCTTATACAATGAGCAGTTCTTC	CASSQVAGQGLYNEQFF
TRBV2	TRBD1	NA	TRBJ1-2	TGTGCCAGCAGCGCCCCGCGGGACAGGGCTTCTAACTATGGCTACACCTTC	CASSAPRDRASNYGYTF
TRBV27	TRBD2	NA	TRBJ2-1	TGTGCCAGCAGGGGCGGGGGGGCGAGAAATGAGCAGTTCTTC	CASRGGGARNEQFF
TRBV5-6	NA	NA	TRBJ1-6	TGTGCCAGCAGCTGGGCGCAGGGCAATAATTCACCCCTCCACTTT	CASSWAQGNNSPLHF
TRBV19	TRBD1	NA	TRBJ1-2	TGTGCCAGTAGTCGACAGGGAGACTATGGCTACACCTTC	CASSRQGDYGYTF
TRBV18	NA	few	TRBJ1-3	TGTGCCAGCTCACCAAGCGCAGTCTCTGGAAACACCATATATTTT	CASSPSAVSGNTIYF
TRBV27	NA	NA	TRBJ1-5	TGTGCCAGCAGTTTAACCGGGAGGGGTAATCAGCCCCAGCATTTT	CASSLTGRGNQPQHF
TRBV6-5	TRBD1	NA	TRBJ2-1	TGTGCCAGCAGTTCTCCCGGGACAGGGAATGAGCAGTTCTTC	CASSSPGTGNEQFF
TRBV7-9	TRBD1	NA	TRBJ2-5	TGTGCCAGCAGCGATATCCCCGGGGACAGGGGATGGGAGACCCAGTACTTC	CASSDIPGDRGWETQYF
TRBV19	NA	once	TRBJ2-3	TGTGCCAGTAGTATAGTAGGGGGGAGACAGGGATTTACGCAGTATTTT	CASSIVGGRQGFTQYF
TRBV27	NA	NA	TRBJ1-3	TGTGCCAGCAGTTCCCGCGGCTCTGGAAACACCATATATTTT	CASSSRGSGNTIYF
TRBV2	TRBD1	few	TRBJ2-3	TGTGCCAGCAGCGGACAGGGTAACACAGATACGCAGTATTTT	CASSGQGNTDTQYF
TRBV7-6	NA	NA	TRBJ1-3	TGTGCCAGCAGCTTAAGTTCCCAGGGATCCTCCGGAAACACCATATATTTT	CASSLSSQGSSGNTIYF
TRBV5-8	NA	NA	TRBJ1-4	TGTGCCAGCAGCCGTCTCAGGGACAAGTATTGGGGAGTAACTAATGAAAAACTGTTTTTT	CASSRLRDKYWGVTNEKLFF
TRBV27	TRBD1	NA	TRBJ2-2	TGTGCCAGCAGTTTACGACAGGGTGCCGCCGGGGAGCTGTTTTTT	CASSLRQGAAGELFF
TRBV10-2	TRBD2	NA	TRBJ2-5	TGCGCCAGCAGTGAGATCGGGGGGACCCAAGAGACCCAGTACTTC	CASSEIGGTQETQYF